This TCR beta chain is drawn from a study of T-cell reconstitution after alpha-beta-depleted transplantation in children (dated by TCRdb to the mid-2010s). Turning to the overall study: T-cell immune reconstitution after TCRalphabeta/CD19-depleted allogeneic hematopoietic cell transplantation in children was quantitatively tracked in the study by means of TCR repertoire profiling.

Sample treatment or condition, as interpreted from the label and publication: allogeneic hematopoietic cell transplantation with graft depleted of TCRalphabeta T cells and CD19 B cells. TCRalphabeta/CD19-depleted allogeneic hematopoietic cell grafts were given to the transplant recipients, all of whom were children. Taken from the germline V gene, the CDR1 and CDR2 loops are SGHRS and YFSETQ. The CDR3 starts with the cysteine, ends with the phenylalanine, and has 13 residues. Just the 39-base CDR3 DNA is kept, in frame starting at base 1. A distance of 7 bases separates the germline ends of V and J, which lose 0 bases and 3 bases respectively. On this clonotype: Its antigen is still unknown. No much larger clone exists at a distance of one base, and base qualities are not known.

Libraries were prepared through PCR. The sequencer was an Illumina HiSeq 2500. TCR library preparation used molecular barcoding, with unique molecular identifiers applied to normalize quantification of the TCRbeta repertoire. In-frame beta chains were kept once TCRdb had trimmed the public reads at Q25 with fastp and called clones with MiXCR. Each entry is one CDR3 protein sequence, shown with its most common DNA and genes. Recorded for this sample are under 400,000 distinct CDR3 sequences; 20% to 30% of them occurred a single time. The ten biggest clones cover over 9.5% of the sample. Results and caveats for the whole study, not just this receptor: Over subsequent months, a decline in hyperexpanded clone frequencies was noted, and after one year, T-cell counts and TCRbeta diversity were mostly ascribed to newly produced T cells. The apparently early recovery of alphabetaT-cell counts about two months after transplant reportedly depended on only several hundred rapidly expanded clones that came from non-depleted graft cells. In some patients, the high TCRbeta diversity seen at day 60 was put down to recipient T cells and intrathymic progenitors that had survived conditioning.

The receptor's source is a male patient younger than 18 who had a stem cell transplant for acute lymphoblastic leukemia, so the T cells may come from the graft donor. This chain joins TRBV5-1 to TRBJ2-7; no D gene call is confident. The material was PBMCs, mostly from graft donor cells, obtained 180 days after TCRalphabeta/CD19-depleted stem cell transplant. The CDR3 here reads CASSLEQYYEQYF. The nucleotides are TGCGCCAGCAGCTTGGAACAGTACTACGAGCAGTACTTC.